These 7 T cell receptor beta chains came from one sample sequenced in a study of cytotoxic CD8 clonotypes in ibrutinib-treated CLL. Sequencing was performed with immunoSEQ multiplex PCR; in TCRdb, only in-frame clones are kept and a portion is missing. Among 250,000 or so clones listed, 70% were seen once. Sequenced material: PBMCs, taken after 24 months of ibrutinib treatment. The source of these receptors is a human donor with chronic lymphocytic leukemia.

The chain joins TRBV6-6 to TRBJ2-3, with 10 bases fitting TRBD2. This CDR3 has 16 amino acids. The trim removed 2 bases at V and 2 bases at J, leaving 4 bases unmatched. Per germline, CDR1 MNHNY and CDR2 SVGAGI (reference sequence). The CDR3 coding sequence is TGTGCCAGCAGTTACCCAGGACTAGCGGCCACAGATACGCAGTATTTT. This codes for CASSYPGLAATDTQYF.

This clone has only a few counts. The V call is TRBV27, the J call TRBJ2-3; D is ambiguous. Germline V gives CDR1 MNHEY, CDR2 SMNVEV (reference sequence). The ends were cut back, 5 bases at V and 2 bases at J, with 11 bases in the middle. The CDR3 consists of 14 residues. CDR3 sequence (DNA): TGTGCCAGCAGTGTACAGCATTTCACAGATACGCAGTATTTT. Protein sequence: CASSVQHFTDTQYF.

V gene TRBV2 combines with J gene TRBJ2-1; TRBD2 might be the D (5 bases). The V end lost 3 bases, the J end lost 0 bases, and 12 bases lay between the germline ends. The CDR3 is 16 residues long. Germline V lookup: CDR1 SNHLY, CDR2 FYNNEI. The CDR3 nucleotides read TGTGCCAGCAGTGAGACTACCTCAAGCTCCTACAATGAGCAGTTCTTC. Protein sequence: CASSETTSSSYNEQFF.

This rearrangement joins TRBV2 to TRBJ2-5; D ambiguous. Trimming left V 5 bases short and J 5 bases short, with 12 bases between. In germline, CDR1 is SNHLY, CDR2 FYNNEI. The CDR3 extends over 13 amino acids. The CDR3 loop is CASSNTNSETQYF. The CDR3 nucleotides are TGTGCCAGCAGTAACACTAACTCGGAGACCCAGTACTTC.

The genes are TRBV7-8 and TRBJ1-1; D ambiguous. This CDR3 comprises 14 residues. The germline CDR1 and CDR2 sequences are SGHVS and FQNEAQ. The germline V and J ends were trimmed by 2 bases and 0 bases, with 7 bases remaining between them. CDR3 protein: CASSLKELNTEAFF. Here the CDR3 DNA reads TGTGCCAGCAGCTTAAAGGAACTGAACACTGAAGCTTTCTTT. Together with reference TRBV7-8 and TRBJ1-1, the CDR3 gives the full variable domain: GAGVSQSPRYKVAKRGQDVALRCDPISGHVSLFWYQQALGQGPEFLTYFQNEAQLDKSGLPSDRFFAERPEGSVSTLKIQRTQQEDSAVYLCASSLKELNTEAFFGQGTRLTVV.

This chain connects TRBV7-9 to TRBJ1-4; D gene uncertain. In germline, CDR1 is SEHNR, CDR2 FQNEAQ (reference sequence). Trimming took 5 bases from V and 2 from J, leaving 9 bases between them. This CDR3 is built from 14 residues. CDR3 sequence: CASSTRGTNEKLFF. In DNA, the CDR3 is TGTGCCAGCAGCACCAGAGGGACTAATGAAAAACTGTTTTTT.

This rearrangement joins TRBV5-1 to TRBJ2-3; unclear D gene. CDR3 length: 14 residues. In germline, CDR1 is SGHRS, CDR2 YFSETQ. Trimming removed 0 bases from V and 4 bases from J, with 9 bases in between. The DNA for the CDR3 is TGCGCCAGCAGCTTGGCATCCCCGGCAGATACGCAGTATTTT. Amino acids: CASSLASPADTQYF.